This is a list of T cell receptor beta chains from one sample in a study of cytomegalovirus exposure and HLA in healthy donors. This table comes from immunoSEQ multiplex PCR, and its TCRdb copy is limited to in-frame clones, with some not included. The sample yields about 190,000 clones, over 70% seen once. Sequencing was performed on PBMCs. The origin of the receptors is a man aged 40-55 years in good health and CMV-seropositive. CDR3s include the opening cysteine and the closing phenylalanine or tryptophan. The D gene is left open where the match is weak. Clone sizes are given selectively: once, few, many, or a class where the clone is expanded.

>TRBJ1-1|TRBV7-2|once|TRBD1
TGTGCCAGCAGCTTACCCCACGTTGACAGGGGGCGCATGAACACTGAAGCTTTCTTT
CASSLPHVDRGRMNTEAFF
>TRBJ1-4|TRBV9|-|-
TGTGCCAGCAGCGTAGATGGGGGCAGTGAAAAACTGTTTTTT
CASSVDGGSEKLFF
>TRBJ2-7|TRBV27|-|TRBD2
TGTGCCAGCAGTTTATCGGGACTAGCGGGGGGCTCCTACGAGCAGTACTTC
CASSLSGLAGGSYEQYF
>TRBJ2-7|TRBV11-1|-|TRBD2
TGTGCCAGCAGCCGAGGACTAGACGAGCAGTACTTC
CASSRGLDEQYF
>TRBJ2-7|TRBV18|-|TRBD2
TGTGCCAGCCAACCGGCGGGAGGCTCCTACGAGCAGTACTTC
CASQPAGGSYEQYF
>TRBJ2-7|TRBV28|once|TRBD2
TGTGCCAGCAGTTTGGTCCCAACTAGCGGCTACGAGCAGTACTTC
CASSLVPTSGYEQYF
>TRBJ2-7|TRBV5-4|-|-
TGTGCCAGCAGCCCAACCGGAGACGAGCAGTACTTC
CASSPTGDEQYF
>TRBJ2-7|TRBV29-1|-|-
TGCAGCGTTGATGGCAGGGACGAGCAGTACTTC
CSVDGRDEQYF
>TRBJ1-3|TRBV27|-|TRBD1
TGTGCCAGCAGTAAGGGACAGGGGGCTTCGGGCGGAAACACCATATATTTT
CASSKGQGASGGNTIYF
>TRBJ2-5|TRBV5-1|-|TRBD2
TGCGCCAGCAGCTTGCAGGGCGGGGGGGAGACCCAGTACTTC
CASSLQGGGETQYF
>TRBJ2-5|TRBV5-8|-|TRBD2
TGTGCCAGCAGCTTGATCCTAGCGGGAGGGCAAGAGACCCAGTACTTC
CASSLILAGGQETQYF
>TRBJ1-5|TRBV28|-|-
TGTGCCAGCCTCGGTGGGGGGATTAATCAGCCCCAGCATTTT
CASLGGGINQPQHF
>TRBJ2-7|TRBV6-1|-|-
TGTGCCAGCAGATCTAGTGGCGAGCAGTACTTC
CASRSSGEQYF
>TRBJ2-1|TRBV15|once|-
TGTGCCACCAGCAGAACTTCCCTAGCGACCTCCTACAATGAGCAGTTCTTC
CATSRTSLATSYNEQFF
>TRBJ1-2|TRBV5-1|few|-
TGCGCCAGCAGCCGAGGAGAAGTCGGCTATGGCTACACCTTC
CASSRGEVGYGYTF
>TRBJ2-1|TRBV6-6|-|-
TGTGCCAGCAGCCCTCAGGGATCCATCTACAATGAGCAGTTCTTC
CASSPQGSIYNEQFF
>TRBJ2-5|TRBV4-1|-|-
TGCGCCAGCAGCCAAGGGGGGGTTCCAGAGACCCAGTACTTC
CASSQGGVPETQYF
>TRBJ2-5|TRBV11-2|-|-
TGTGCCAGCAGCTTAATGGCGCGGCCCCAAGCCGGGAGTAAGCAGTACTTC
CASSLMARPQAGSKQYF
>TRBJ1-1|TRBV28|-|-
TGTGCCAGCAGTTATAGGGGGGGATTGGGCACTGAAGCTTTCTTT
CASSYRGGLGTEAFF
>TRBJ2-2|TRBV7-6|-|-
TGTGCCAGCAGCTTAGTTTTTGGGCAGGGAGGCACCGGGGAGCTGTTTTTT
CASSLVFGQGGTGELFF
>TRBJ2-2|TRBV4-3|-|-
TGCGCCAGCAGCCAACTCCTTGGGGGGGGCGCGAACACCGGGGAGCTGTTTTTT
CASSQLLGGGANTGELFF
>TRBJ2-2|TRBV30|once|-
TGTGCCTCCCCCGATAGTTTGAACACCGGGGAGCTGTTTTTT
CASPDSLNTGELFF